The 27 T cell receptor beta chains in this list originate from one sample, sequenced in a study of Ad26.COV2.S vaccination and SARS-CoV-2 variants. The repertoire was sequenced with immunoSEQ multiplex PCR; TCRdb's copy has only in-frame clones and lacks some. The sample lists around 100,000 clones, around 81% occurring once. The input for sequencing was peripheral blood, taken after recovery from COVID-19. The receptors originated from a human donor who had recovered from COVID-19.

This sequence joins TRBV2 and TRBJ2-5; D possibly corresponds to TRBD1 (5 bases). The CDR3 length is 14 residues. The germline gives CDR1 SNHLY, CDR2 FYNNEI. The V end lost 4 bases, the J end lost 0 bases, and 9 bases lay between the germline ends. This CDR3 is CASSGTLYQETQYF. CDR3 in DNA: TGTGCCAGCAGTGGGACATTGTACCAAGAGACCCAGTACTTC.

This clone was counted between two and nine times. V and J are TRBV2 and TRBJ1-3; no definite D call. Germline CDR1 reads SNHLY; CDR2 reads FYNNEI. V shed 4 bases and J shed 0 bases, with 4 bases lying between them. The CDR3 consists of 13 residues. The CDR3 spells CASSVTSGNTIYF. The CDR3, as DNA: TGTGCCAGCAGTGTAACCTCTGGAAACACCATATATTTT.

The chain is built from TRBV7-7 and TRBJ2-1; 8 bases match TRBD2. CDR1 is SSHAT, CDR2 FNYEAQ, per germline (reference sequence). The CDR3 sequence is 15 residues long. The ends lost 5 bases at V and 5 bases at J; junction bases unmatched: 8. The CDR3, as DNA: TGTGCCAGCAGCCAAGGAGCGGGGGCAAACAATGAGCAGTTCTTC. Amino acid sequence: CASSQGAGANNEQFF.

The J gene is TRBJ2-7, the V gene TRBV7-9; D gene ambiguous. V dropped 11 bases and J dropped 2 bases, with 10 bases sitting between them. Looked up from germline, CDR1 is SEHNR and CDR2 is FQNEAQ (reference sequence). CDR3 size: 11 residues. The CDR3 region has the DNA TGTGCCTGCGGAGTTCCCTACGAGCAGTACTTC. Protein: CACGVPYEQYF.

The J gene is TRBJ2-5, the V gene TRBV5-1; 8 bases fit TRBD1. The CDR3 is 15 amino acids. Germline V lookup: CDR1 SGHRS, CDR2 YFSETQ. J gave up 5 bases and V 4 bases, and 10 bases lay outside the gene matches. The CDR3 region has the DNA TGCGCCAGCAGCACGACGGGGACAGGCAGGGAGACCCAGTACTTC. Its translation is CASSTTGTGRETQYF.

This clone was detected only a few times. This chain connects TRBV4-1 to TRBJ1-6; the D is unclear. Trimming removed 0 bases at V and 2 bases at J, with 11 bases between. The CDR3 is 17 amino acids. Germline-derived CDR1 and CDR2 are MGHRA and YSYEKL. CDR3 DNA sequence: TGCGCCAGCAGCCAAGATTCGGGAGGCGCCTATAATTCACCCCTCCACTTT. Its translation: CASSQDSGGAYNSPLHF.

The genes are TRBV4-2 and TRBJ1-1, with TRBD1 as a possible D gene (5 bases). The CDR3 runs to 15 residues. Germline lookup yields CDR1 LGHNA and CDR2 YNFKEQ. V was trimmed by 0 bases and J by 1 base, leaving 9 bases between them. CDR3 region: CASSQDPGGNTEAFF. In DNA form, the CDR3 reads TGTGCCAGCAGCCAAGATCCGGGGGGGAACACTGAAGCTTTCTTT.

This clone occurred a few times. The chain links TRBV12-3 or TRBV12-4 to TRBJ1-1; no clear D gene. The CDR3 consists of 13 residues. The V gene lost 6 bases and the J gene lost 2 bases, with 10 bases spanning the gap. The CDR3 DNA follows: TGTGCCAGCAGCAAATTGGGTAACACTGAAGCTTTCTTT. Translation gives CASSKLGNTEAFF.

The CDR3 spells CASSFQGPYNEQFF. Written as DNA, the CDR3 is TGTGCCAGCAGCTTTCAGGGGCCTTACAATGAGCAGTTCTTC. The V gene is TRBV5-5, the J gene TRBJ2-1; D possibly corresponds to TRBD1 (6 bases). Deletions cut 2 bases from V and 4 bases from J, with 10 bases between. There are 14 residues in the CDR3. Germline V gene data show CDR1 as SGHKS and CDR2 as YYEKEE (reference sequence).

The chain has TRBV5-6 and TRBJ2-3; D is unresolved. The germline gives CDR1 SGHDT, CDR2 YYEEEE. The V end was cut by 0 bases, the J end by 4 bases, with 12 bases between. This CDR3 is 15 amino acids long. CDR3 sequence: CASSLAGSASDTQYF. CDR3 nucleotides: TGTGCCAGCAGCTTGGCTGGGTCAGCTTCAGATACGCAGTATTTT.

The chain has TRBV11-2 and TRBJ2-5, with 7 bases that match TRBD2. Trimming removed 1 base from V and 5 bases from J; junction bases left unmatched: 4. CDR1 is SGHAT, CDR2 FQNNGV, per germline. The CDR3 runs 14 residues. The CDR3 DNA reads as TGTGCCAGCAGCTTAGTGGGGGGGGTCGAGACCCAGTACTTC. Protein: CASSLVGGVETQYF. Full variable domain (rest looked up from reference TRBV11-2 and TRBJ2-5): EAGVAQSPRYKIIEKRQSVAFWCNPISGHATLYWYQQILGQGPKLLIQFQNNGVVDDSQLPKDRFSAERLKGVDSTLKIQPAKLEDSAVYLCASSLVGGVETQYFGPGTRLLVL.

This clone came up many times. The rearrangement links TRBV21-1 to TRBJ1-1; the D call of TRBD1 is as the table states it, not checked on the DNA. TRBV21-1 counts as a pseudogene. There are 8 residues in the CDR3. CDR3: CASGQTFF. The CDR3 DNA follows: TGTGCCAGCGGACAGACTTTCTTT.

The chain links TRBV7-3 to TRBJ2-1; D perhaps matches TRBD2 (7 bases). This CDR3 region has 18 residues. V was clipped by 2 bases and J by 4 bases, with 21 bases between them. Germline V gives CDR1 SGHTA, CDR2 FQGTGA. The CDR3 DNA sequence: TGTGCCAGCAGCTTATTGGGCCTGGGCGGGGGCCGATACAATGAGCAGTTCTTC. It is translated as CASSLLGLGGGRYNEQFF.

The CDR3, as DNA: TGCGCCAGCAGCCCGGCCCCGGGACTAGCGGGGGCCTCCTACGAGCAGTACTTC. This encodes CASSPAPGLAGASYEQYF. V gene TRBV5-1 combines with J gene TRBJ2-7; TRBD2 aligns across 14 bases. CDR3 length equals 18 residues. The ends lost 4 bases at V and 0 bases at J; junction bases unmatched: 9. CDR1 is SGHRS and CDR2 is YFSETQ in the germline V gene.

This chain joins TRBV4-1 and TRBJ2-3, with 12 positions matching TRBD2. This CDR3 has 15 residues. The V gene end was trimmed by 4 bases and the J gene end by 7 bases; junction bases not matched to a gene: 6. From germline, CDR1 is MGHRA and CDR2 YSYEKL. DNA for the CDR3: TGCGCCAGCAGCCCTAGCGGGGGGGGGATCTATACGCAGTATTTT. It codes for CASSPSGGGIYTQYF.

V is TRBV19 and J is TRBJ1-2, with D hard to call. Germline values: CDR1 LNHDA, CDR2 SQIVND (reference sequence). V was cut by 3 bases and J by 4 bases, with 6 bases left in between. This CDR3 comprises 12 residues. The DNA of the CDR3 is TGTGCCAGTAGTATCTTAGGCTATGGCTACACCTTC. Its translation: CASSILGYGYTF.

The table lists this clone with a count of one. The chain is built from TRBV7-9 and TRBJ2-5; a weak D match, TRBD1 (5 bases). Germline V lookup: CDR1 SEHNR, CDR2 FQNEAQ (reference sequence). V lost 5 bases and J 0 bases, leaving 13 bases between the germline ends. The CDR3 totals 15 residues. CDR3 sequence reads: CASSPRQFNQETQYF. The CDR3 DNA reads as TGTGCCAGCAGCCCGAGACAGTTTAACCAAGAGACCCAGTACTTC.

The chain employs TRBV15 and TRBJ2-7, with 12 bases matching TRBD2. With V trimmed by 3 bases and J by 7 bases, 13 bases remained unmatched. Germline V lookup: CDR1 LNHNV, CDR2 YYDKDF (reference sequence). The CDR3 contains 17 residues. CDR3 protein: CATSRGSLAGGLNEQYF. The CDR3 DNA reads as TGTGCCACCAGCAGGGGGAGCCTAGCGGGGGGGTTGAATGAGCAGTACTTC.

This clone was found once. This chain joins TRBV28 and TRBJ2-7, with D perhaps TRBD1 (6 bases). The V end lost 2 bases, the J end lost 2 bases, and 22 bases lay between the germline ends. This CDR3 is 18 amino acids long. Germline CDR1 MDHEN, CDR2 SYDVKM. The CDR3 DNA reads TGTGCCAGCAGTTTAGGCGTTACAGGGATACCCCCAGCCTACGAGCAGTACTTC. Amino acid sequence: CASSLGVTGIPPAYEQYF.

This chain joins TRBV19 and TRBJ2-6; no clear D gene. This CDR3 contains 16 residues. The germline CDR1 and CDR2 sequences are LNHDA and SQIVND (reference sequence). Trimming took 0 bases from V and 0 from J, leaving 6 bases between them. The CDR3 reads CASSIDVISGANVLTF. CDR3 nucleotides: TGTGCCAGTAGTATAGATGTTATCTCTGGGGCCAACGTCCTGACTTTC. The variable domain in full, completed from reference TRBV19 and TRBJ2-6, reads DGGITQSPKYLFRKEGQNVTLSCEQNLNHDAMYWYRQDPGQGLRLIYYSQIVNDFQKGDIAEGYSVSREKKESFPLTVTSAQKNPTAFYLCASSIDVISGANVLTFGAGSRLTVL.

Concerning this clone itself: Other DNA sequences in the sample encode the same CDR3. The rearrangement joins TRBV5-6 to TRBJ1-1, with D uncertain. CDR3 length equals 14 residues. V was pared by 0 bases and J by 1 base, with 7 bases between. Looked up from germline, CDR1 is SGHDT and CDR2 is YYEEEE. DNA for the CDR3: TGTGCCAGCAGCTTGGGTGCGGGGAACACTGAAGCTTTCTTT. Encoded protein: CASSLGAGNTEAFF.

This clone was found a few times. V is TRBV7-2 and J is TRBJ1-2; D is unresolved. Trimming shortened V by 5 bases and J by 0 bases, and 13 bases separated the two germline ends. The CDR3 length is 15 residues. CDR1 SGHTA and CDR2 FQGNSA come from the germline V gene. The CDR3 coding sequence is TGTGCCAGCAGCACTCTAAGGCTAACTAACTATGGCTACACCTTC. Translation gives CASSTLRLTNYGYTF. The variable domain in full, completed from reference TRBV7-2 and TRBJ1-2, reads GAGVSQSPSNKVTEKGKDVELRCDPISGHTALYWYRQSLGQGLEFLIYFQGNSAPDKSGLPSDRFSAERTGGSVSTLTIQRTQQEDSAVYLCASSTLRLTNYGYTFGSGTRLTVV.

The CDR3 reads CASRPSMGMNTEAFF. The CDR3 DNA follows: TGCGCCAGCAGGCCCTCCATGGGGATGAACACTGAAGCTTTCTTT. The V call is TRBV10-2, the J call TRBJ1-1; D is ambiguous. Germline lookup yields CDR1 WSHSY and CDR2 SAAADI. V lost 6 bases and J lost 0, with 14 bases in between. The CDR3 loop spans 15 amino acids.

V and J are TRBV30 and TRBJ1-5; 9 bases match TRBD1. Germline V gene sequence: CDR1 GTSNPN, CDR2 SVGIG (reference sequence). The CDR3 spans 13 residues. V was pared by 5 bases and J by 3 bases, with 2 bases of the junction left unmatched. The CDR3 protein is CAWGTGFNQPQHF. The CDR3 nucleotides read TGTGCCTGGGGGACAGGGTTCAATCAGCCCCAGCATTTT.

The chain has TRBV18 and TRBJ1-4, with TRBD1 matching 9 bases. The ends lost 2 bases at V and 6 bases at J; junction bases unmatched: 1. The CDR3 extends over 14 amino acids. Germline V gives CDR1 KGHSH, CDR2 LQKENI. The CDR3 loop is CASSPDRGDEKLFF. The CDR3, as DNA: TGTGCCAGCTCACCAGACAGGGGGGATGAAAAACTGTTTTTT.

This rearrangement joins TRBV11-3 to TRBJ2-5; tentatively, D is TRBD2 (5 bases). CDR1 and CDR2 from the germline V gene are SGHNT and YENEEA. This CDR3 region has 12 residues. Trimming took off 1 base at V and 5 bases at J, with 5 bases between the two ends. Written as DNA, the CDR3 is TGTGCCAGCAGCTTAGGGAGGGAGACCCAGTACTTC. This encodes CASSLGRETQYF.

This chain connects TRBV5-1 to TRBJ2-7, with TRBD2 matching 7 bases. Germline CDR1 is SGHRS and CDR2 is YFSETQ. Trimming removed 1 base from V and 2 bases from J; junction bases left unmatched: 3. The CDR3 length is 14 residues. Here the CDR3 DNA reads TGCGCCAGCAGCTTGCAGAGCGGGGCCTACGAGCAGTACTTC. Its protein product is CASSLQSGAYEQYF.